One sample yielded the 22 T cell receptor beta chains listed below, sequenced in a study of low-dose radiotherapy and immunotherapy resistance in tumors. Covering alpha and beta chains, TRAV- and TRBV-specific primers were used for the first-strand cDNA. The authors ran 15 to 20 PCR cycles to amplify TCRs with a constant-region primer and V-primer adapter. TCRdb recomputed calls from the reads with MiXCR, one row per CDR3 protein. The data hold around 9,300 distinct CDR3 sequences, with around 70% observed a single time. These TCRs come from a human donor with advanced metastatic prostate, ovarian, gallbladder or colorectal cancer (not recorded which). This table probably holds off-target reads from a library built for another chain.

This chain connects TRBV5-4 to TRBJ2-5; D may be TRBD1 (6 bases). Trimming shortened V by 3 bases and J by 5 bases, and 11 bases separated the two germline ends. This CDR3 is built from 13 residues. Germline V gene lookup returns CDR1 SGHNT and CDR2 YYREEE (reference sequence). The CDR3, as DNA: TGTGCCAGCAGCTCGCCCCAGGGGGAGACCCAGTACTTC. This sequence encodes CASSSPQGETQYF.

This clonotype was found once. The chain carries TRBV5-1 and TRBJ2-1, with D perhaps matching TRBD1 (5 bases). Looked up from germline, CDR1 is SGHRS and CDR2 is YFSETQ. Deletions cut 2 bases from V and 10 bases from J, with 16 bases between. This CDR3 has 14 amino acids. The CDR3 DNA reads TGCGCCAGCAGCTTTCAAACAGGCGAAAGCGAGCAGTTCTTC. Translation gives CASSFQTGESEQFF. Using reference TRBV5-1 and TRBJ2-1 for the parts outside the CDR3, the full variable domain is KAGVTQTPRYLIKTRGQQVTLSCSPISGHRSVSWYQQTPGQGLQFLFEYFSETQRNKGNFPGRFSGRQFSNSRSEMNVSTLELGDSALYLCASSFQTGESEQFFGPGTRLTVL.

In this sample, this clonotype turned up once. The chain links TRBV28 to TRBJ2-1; a possible D gene is TRBD2 (6 bases). The CDR3 spans 15 residues. The germline CDR1 and CDR2 sequences are MDHEN and SYDVKM. V lost 6 bases and J 5 bases, leaving 17 bases between the germline ends. The CDR3 nucleotides are TGTGCCAGCAGCCCGGAGGGTAGCGGAAACAATGAGCAGTTCTTC. Its protein is CASSPEGSGNNEQFF.

This chain joins TRBV7-2 and TRBJ2-1; no clear D gene. Germline V gene lookup returns CDR1 SGHTA and CDR2 FQGNSA. The CDR3 contains 16 residues. V lost 0 bases to trimming and J lost 0 bases, with 9 bases between them. This CDR3 reads CASSLAHQSSYNEQFF. CDR3 nucleotides: TGTGCCAGCAGCTTAGCGCACCAGAGCTCCTACAATGAGCAGTTCTTC.

V usage is TRBV3-1 and J usage is TRBJ2-1, with 11 bases matching TRBD2. The CDR3 loop spans 14 amino acids. Losses at the gene ends were 4 bases for V and 8 bases for J; bases not matched to a gene: 4. In germline, CDR1 is LGHDT, CDR2 YNNKEL (reference sequence). For the CDR3, the DNA is TGTGCCAGCAGCCCCGGACTAGCGGGCCATGAGCAGTTCTTC. This encodes CASSPGLAGHEQFF.

This clonotype was seen once. The chain has TRBV18 and TRBJ2-2, with D possibly TRBD1 on 6 matching bases. This CDR3 has 16 residues. Trimming removed 3 bases at V and 1 base at J, with 12 bases between. Germline CDR1 reads KGHSH; CDR2 reads LQKENI. Here the CDR3 reads CASSPTGFLNTGELFF. CDR3 in DNA: TGTGCCAGCTCACCGACAGGATTCTTGAACACCGGGGAGCTGTTTTTT.

This sequence joins TRBV12-3 or TRBV12-4 and TRBJ1-1, with D possibly TRBD1 on 6 matching bases. The CDR3 totals 14 residues. Trimming cost V 3 bases and J 5 bases, with 13 bases left between them. The CDR3 nucleotides are TGTGCCAGCAGTTTTCGGCAGGGGAGGACTGAAGCTTTCTTT. Its protein is CASSFRQGRTEAFF.

This chain uses TRBV7-2 with TRBJ2-5, with TRBD1 identical over 9 bases. The germline V gene encodes CDR1 SGHTA and CDR2 FQGNSA. This CDR3 contains 14 residues. V was clipped by 5 bases and J by 5 bases; unmatched bases: 6. CDR3: CASSRGQGWETQYF. The CDR3 nucleotides read TGTGCCAGCAGCAGAGGACAGGGGTGGGAGACCCAGTACTTC. The full variable domain, completed using reference TRBV7-2 and TRBJ2-5, is GAGVSQSPSNKVTEKGKDVELRCDPISGHTALYWYRQSLGQGLEFLIYFQGNSAPDKSGLPSDRFSAERTGGSVSTLTIQRTQQEDSAVYLCASSRGQGWETQYFGPGTRLLVL.

The chain is built from TRBV7-2 and TRBJ1-1, with TRBD1 as a possible D gene (6 bases). The CDR3 covers 15 residues. Germline CDR1 is SGHTA and CDR2 is FQGNSA. Trimming cost V 5 bases and J 4 bases, with 17 bases left between them. This chain's CDR3 is CASSPFSGTPTEAFF. CDR3 coding DNA: TGTGCCAGCAGCCCCTTCTCCGGGACACCCACTGAAGCTTTCTTT. Full variable domain (outside the CDR3, taken from reference TRBV7-2 and TRBJ1-1): GAGVSQSPSNKVTEKGKDVELRCDPISGHTALYWYRQSLGQGLEFLIYFQGNSAPDKSGLPSDRFSAERTGGSVSTLTIQRTQQEDSAVYLCASSPFSGTPTEAFFGQGTRLTVV.

V usage is TRBV29-1 and J usage is TRBJ2-3; D is possibly TRBD1 or TRBD2 (6 bases each). Germline CDR1 and CDR2: SQVTM and ANQGSEA. This CDR3 spans 14 amino acids. V dropped 4 bases and J dropped 0 bases, with 11 bases sitting between them. The CDR3 coding sequence is TGCAGCGTTGCAAGGGGGGCCAGCACAGATACGCAGTATTTT. This sequence encodes CSVARGASTDTQYF.

This chain joins TRBV30 and TRBJ1-5; D is possibly TRBD1 (5 bases). V lost 0 bases to trimming and J lost 4 bases, with 10 bases between them. Germline CDR1 and CDR2: GTSNPN and SVGIG (reference sequence). This CDR3 is built from 14 residues. This chain's CDR3 is CAWSVPGQNQPQHF. The CDR3 nucleotides read TGTGCCTGGAGTGTACCGGGGCAAAATCAGCCCCAGCATTTT.

This clonotype was seen a handful of times. The J gene is TRBJ2-1, the V gene TRBV11-2; 7 bases match TRBD2. CDR3 length equals 16 residues. The J segment lost 5 bases and the V segment lost 5 bases, leaving 12 bases of the junction unmatched. CDR1 is SGHAT, CDR2 FQNNGV, per germline. The CDR3 sequence: CASSPHRRGKDNEQFF. CDR3 nucleotides: TGTGCCAGCAGCCCGCACAGGCGGGGGAAAGACAATGAGCAGTTCTTC.

The J gene is TRBJ2-7, the V gene TRBV20-1; possibly TRBD1 for D (5 bases). The CDR3 has 12 amino acids. The germline V and J ends were trimmed by 5 bases and 1 base, with 9 bases remaining between them. Germline V gene lookup returns CDR1 DFQATT and CDR2 SNEGSKA (reference sequence). The CDR3 reads CSAGDRSYEQYF. The CDR3 coding sequence is TGCAGTGCTGGTGACAGATCCTACGAGCAGTACTTC.

The chain combines TRBV2 with TRBJ2-7; 9 positions match TRBD2. This CDR3 contains 15 residues. V shed 7 bases, J shed 9 bases, and the junction held 16 bases outside the gene matches. Looked up from germline, CDR1 is SNHLY and CDR2 is FYNNEI. The CDR3 loop is CASKAGREGPRAQYF. CDR3 DNA sequence: TGTGCCAGCAAAGCGGGGCGGGAGGGCCCTCGGGCGCAGTACTTC.

This clonotype was observed a few times. This sequence joins TRBV28 and TRBJ1-6; D remains unclear. The germline gives CDR1 MDHEN, CDR2 SYDVKM. The CDR3 totals 13 residues. Trimming shortened V by 5 bases and J by 7 bases, and 9 bases separated the two germline ends. CDR3 protein: CASSGLENSPLHF. In nucleotides, the CDR3 is TGTGCCAGCAGTGGCCTCGAGAATTCACCCCTCCACTTT. Full variable domain (rest looked up from reference TRBV28 and TRBJ1-6): DVKVTQSSRYLVKRTGEKVFLECVQDMDHENMFWYRQDPGLGLRLIYFSYDVKMKEKGDIPEGYSVSREKKERFSLILESASTNQTSMYLCASSGLENSPLHFGNGTRLTVT.

The genes are TRBV6-6 and TRBJ1-1; a weak D match, TRBD1 (5 bases). This CDR3 is built from 15 residues. V was pared by 2 bases and J by 2 bases, with 12 bases between. Germline V gene sequence: CDR1 MNHNY, CDR2 SVGAGI (reference sequence). The CDR3, as DNA: TGTGCCAGCAGTTACCTCGGGACTGCTAACACTGAAGCTTTCTTT. Translated: CASSYLGTANTEAFF.

This chain joins TRBV6-2 or TRBV6-3 and TRBJ2-7, with D perhaps TRBD1 (6 bases). V was cut by 2 bases and J by 3 bases, with 20 bases left in between. Germline loops: CDR1 MNHEY, CDR2 SVGEGT. The length of the CDR3 is 17 residues. Here the CDR3 reads CASSYGQSRAADYEQYF. In nucleotides, the CDR3 is TGTGCCAGCAGTTACGGACAGTCCAGAGCGGCCGACTACGAGCAGTACTTC.

The chain is built from TRBV18 and TRBJ2-6, with D perhaps being TRBD1 or TRBD2 (6 bases each). The CDR3 is made up of 16 amino acids. Germline V gene lookup returns CDR1 KGHSH and CDR2 LQKENI. Trimming left V 6 bases short and J 2 bases short, with 14 bases between. The CDR3 sequence: CASSMPGGAGANVLTF. CDR3 sequence (DNA): TGTGCCAGCTCGATGCCCGGGGGCGCTGGGGCCAACGTCCTGACTTTC.

This rearrangement joins TRBV6-1 to TRBJ2-1; 7 nucleotides match TRBD1. The CDR3 spans 16 residues. From germline, CDR1 is MNHNS and CDR2 SASEGT. V dropped 7 bases and J dropped 2; count of bases not matched to a gene: 11. CDR3 region: CASILQGRVAYNEQFF. CDR3 DNA: TGTGCCAGCATTCTACAGGGGCGGGTCGCCTACAATGAGCAGTTCTTC.

The gene calls are TRBV27 and TRBJ1-1; TRBD1 is a possible D gene (5 bases). Trimming pared 7 bases from V and 8 bases from J, leaving 14 bases between. The CDR3 spans 12 residues. Germline CDR1 and CDR2: MNHEY and SMNVEV (reference sequence). The CDR3 sequence: CASTTRQIEAFF. CDR3 in DNA: TGTGCCAGCACTACTCGACAGATCGAAGCTTTCTTT.

This clonotype appeared once. The chain uses TRBV2 and TRBJ2-1; no definite D call. The V end was cut by 5 bases, the J end by 0 bases, with 11 bases between. CDR3 length: 15 residues. Per germline, CDR1 SNHLY and CDR2 FYNNEI. The CDR3 protein is CASSSPISSYNEQFF. In DNA form, the CDR3 reads TGTGCCAGCAGTTCCCCTATCAGCTCCTACAATGAGCAGTTCTTC.

The chain couples TRBV6-1 to TRBJ2-3, with TRBD2 matching 16 bases. This CDR3 spans 17 amino acids. Germline lookup yields CDR1 MNHNS and CDR2 SASEGT. The V gene end was trimmed by 7 bases and the J gene end by 3 bases; junction bases not matched to a gene: 7. This chain's CDR3 is CASTGTSGGARTDTQYF. CDR3 nucleotides: TGTGCCAGCACCGGGACTAGCGGGGGGGCCAGGACAGATACGCAGTATTTT.